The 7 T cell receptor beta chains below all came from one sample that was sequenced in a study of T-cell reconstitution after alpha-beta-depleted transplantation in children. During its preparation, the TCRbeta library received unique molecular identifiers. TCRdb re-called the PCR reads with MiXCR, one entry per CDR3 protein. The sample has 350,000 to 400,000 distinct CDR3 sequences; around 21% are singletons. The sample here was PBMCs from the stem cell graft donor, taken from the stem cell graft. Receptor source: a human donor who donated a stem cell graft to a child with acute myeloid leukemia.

CDR3 amino acids: CASSSPRGETQYF. DNA for the CDR3: TGTGCCAGCAGTTCGCCGCGAGGGGAGACCCAGTACTTC. This chain connects TRBV28 to TRBJ2-5; possible D gene TRBD2, 5 bases. Trimming shortened V by 4 bases and J by 5 bases, and 11 bases separated the two germline ends. The CDR3 loop spans 13 amino acids. Germline lookup yields CDR1 MDHEN and CDR2 SYDVKM.

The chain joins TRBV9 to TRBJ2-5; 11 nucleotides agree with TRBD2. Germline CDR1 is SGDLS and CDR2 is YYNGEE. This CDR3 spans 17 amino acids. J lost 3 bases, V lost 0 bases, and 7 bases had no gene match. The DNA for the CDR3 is TGTGCCAGCAGCGTAGGTATCTCGGGACTAGCGGAAGAGACCCAGTACTTC. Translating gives CASSVGISGLAEETQYF.

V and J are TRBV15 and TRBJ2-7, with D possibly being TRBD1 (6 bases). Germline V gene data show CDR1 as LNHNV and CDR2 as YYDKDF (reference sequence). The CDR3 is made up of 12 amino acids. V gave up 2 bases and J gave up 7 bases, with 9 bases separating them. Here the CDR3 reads CATSRTGREQYF. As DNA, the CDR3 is TGTGCCACCAGCAGAACAGGGCGGGAGCAGTACTTC.

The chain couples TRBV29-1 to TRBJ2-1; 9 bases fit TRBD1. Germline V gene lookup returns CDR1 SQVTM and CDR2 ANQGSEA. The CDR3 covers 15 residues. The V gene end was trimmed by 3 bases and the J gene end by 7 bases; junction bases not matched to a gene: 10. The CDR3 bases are TGCAGCGTTGAGGGTAGGGACAGGGTTCGAAATGAGCAGTTCTTC. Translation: CSVEGRDRVRNEQFF.

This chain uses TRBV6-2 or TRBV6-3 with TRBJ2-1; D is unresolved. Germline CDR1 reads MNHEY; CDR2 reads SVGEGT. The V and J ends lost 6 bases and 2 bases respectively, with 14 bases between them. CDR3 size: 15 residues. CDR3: CASSPPSATYNEQFF. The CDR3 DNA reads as TGTGCCAGCAGCCCCCCCAGCGCCACCTACAATGAGCAGTTCTTC.

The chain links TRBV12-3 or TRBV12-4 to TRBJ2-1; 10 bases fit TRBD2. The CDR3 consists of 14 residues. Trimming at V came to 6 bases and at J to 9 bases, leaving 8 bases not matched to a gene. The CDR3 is CASRLAGEGREQFF. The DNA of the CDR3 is TGTGCCAGCAGGCTAGCGGGAGAGGGACGTGAGCAGTTCTTC.

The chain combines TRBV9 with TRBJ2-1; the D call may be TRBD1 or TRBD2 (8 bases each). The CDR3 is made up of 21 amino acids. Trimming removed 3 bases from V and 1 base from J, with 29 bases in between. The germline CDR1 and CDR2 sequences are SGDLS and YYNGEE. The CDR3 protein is CASSGPGQETSGTRSYNEQFF. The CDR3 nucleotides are TGTGCCAGCAGCGGCCCGGGACAGGAAACCTCCGGGACTAGATCCTACAATGAGCAGTTCTTC. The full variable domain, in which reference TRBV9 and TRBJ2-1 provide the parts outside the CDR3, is DSGVTQTPKHLITATGQRVTLRCSPRSGDLSVYWYQQSLDQGLQFLIQYYNGEERAKGNILERFSAQQFPDLHSELNLSSLELGDSALYFCASSGPGQETSGTRSYNEQFFGPGTRLTVL.